This T cell receptor (beta chain) was recorded in a study of blood T cell repertoires in COVID-19. About the research overall: Italy, Spain and the United States were the sources of the convalescent and acute COVID-19 samples. Sample material is recorded as cDNA or gDNA derived from T cells, B-cell-depleted T cells, or PBMCs.

Germline CDR1 SGHRS, CDR2 YFSETQ. V dropped 2 bases and J dropped 3; count of bases not matched to a gene: 0. The CDR3 runs 13 residues. In the original workflow: Amplification of reference gene primers provided the estimated nucleated cell counts. Some clones are missing from TCRdb's copy, which holds only in-frame ones; the method was immunoSEQ multiplex PCR. V, J and clone size are taken as reported in that table, and D and trimming were inferred from the DNA itself. The sample shows roughly 100,000 clones, 75% to 95% of them seen only once. This receptor was identified in a man aged 18 to 29 with acute or convalescent COVID-19. Sequenced input: peripheral blood. This sequence joins TRBV5-1 and TRBJ2-5, with TRBD2 matching 8 bases. The CDR3 loop reads CASSFSGEETQYF. The CDR3 nucleotides are TGCGCCAGCAGCTTTAGCGGGGAAGAGACCCAGTACTTC.